A selection of T cell receptor beta chains follows, all from one sample in a study of blood T cell repertoires in COVID-19. Assay: immunoSEQ multiplex PCR; the TCRdb copy retains only in-frame clones and omits some. This sample has 200,000 to 300,000 clones, with 87% found just once. Sequencing used PBMCs or T cells enriched from blood (not recorded which). These receptors were taken from a woman between 25 and 40 years old with acute COVID-19. Both conserved end residues are part of each CDR3. The D gene is left open where the match is weak. Clone size is not always given. Where it is, it says once, few, many or a class for expanded clones.

j_call: TRBJ1-4
v_call: TRBV7-9
clone_size: -
d_call: TRBD1
cdr3_aa: CASSSGRGQVEKLFF
cdr3_nt: TGTGCCAGCAGCTCCGGCAGGGGGCAGGTTGAAAAACTGTTTTTT

j_call: TRBJ2-4
v_call: TRBV4-1
clone_size: -
d_call: TRBD2
cdr3_aa: CASSQSTSLYF
cdr3_nt: TGCGCCAGCAGCCAGTCGACTAGCTTGTACTTC

j_call: TRBJ1-4
v_call: TRBV12-3/TRBV12-4
clone_size: -
d_call: -
cdr3_aa: CASSPREGGDGVF
cdr3_nt: TGTGCCAGCAGTCCCCGGGAGGGGGGGGATGGGGTTTTT

j_call: TRBJ1-6
v_call: TRBV6-5
clone_size: -
d_call: -
cdr3_aa: CASSSKASSYNSPLHF
cdr3_nt: TGTGCCAGCAGTTCCAAAGCTAGCTCCTATAATTCACCCCTCCACTTT

j_call: TRBJ2-3
v_call: TRBV10-1
clone_size: -
d_call: -
cdr3_aa: CASSESRALITDTQYF
cdr3_nt: TGCGCCAGCAGTGAGTCGAGGGCACTTATCACAGATACGCAGTATTTT

j_call: TRBJ2-2
v_call: TRBV11-3
clone_size: -
d_call: -
cdr3_aa: CASSAGWGDTGELFF
cdr3_nt: TGTGCCAGCAGCGCAGGGTGGGGGGACACCGGGGAGCTGTTTTTT

j_call: TRBJ1-1
v_call: TRBV4-3
clone_size: -
d_call: TRBD1
cdr3_aa: CASSRQGGWTEAFF
cdr3_nt: TGCGCCAGCAGCCGACAGGGTGGCTGGACTGAAGCTTTCTTT

j_call: TRBJ2-3
v_call: TRBV6-1
clone_size: -
d_call: -
cdr3_aa: CASSEAGGTITDTQYF
cdr3_nt: TGTGCCAGCAGTGAAGCCGGAGGGACCATTACAGATACGCAGTATTTT

j_call: TRBJ2-1
v_call: TRBV10-3
clone_size: once
d_call: TRBD1
cdr3_aa: CAIRRGPQPNEQFF
cdr3_nt: TGTGCCATCAGGAGGGGGCCGCAACCGAATGAGCAGTTCTTC

j_call: TRBJ1-2
v_call: TRBV18
clone_size: few
d_call: TRBD1
cdr3_aa: CASSPEGPGGNYGYTF
cdr3_nt: TGTGCCAGCTCACCAGAGGGTCCAGGGGGCAACTATGGCTACACCTTC

j_call: TRBJ2-7
v_call: TRBV6-6
clone_size: -
d_call: -
cdr3_aa: CASSDRFYEQYF
cdr3_nt: TGTGCCAGCAGTGACAGGTTCTACGAGCAGTACTTC

j_call: TRBJ2-6
v_call: TRBV10-3
clone_size: -
d_call: -
cdr3_aa: CAIGAGPGGANVLTF
cdr3_nt: TGTGCCATCGGGGCAGGTCCTGGTGGGGCCAACGTCCTGACTTTC

j_call: TRBJ2-3
v_call: TRBV5-1
clone_size: -
d_call: TRBD2
cdr3_aa: CASRLAGGTDTQYF
cdr3_nt: TGCGCCAGCAGACTAGCGGGGGGCACAGATACGCAGTATTTT

j_call: TRBJ2-7
v_call: TRBV11-3
clone_size: few
d_call: -
cdr3_aa: CASSLNSGDEQYF
cdr3_nt: TGTGCCAGCAGCTTAAATTCAGGGGACGAGCAGTACTTC

j_call: TRBJ1-5
v_call: TRBV27
clone_size: -
d_call: TRBD1
cdr3_aa: CASRTGGSNQPQHF
cdr3_nt: TGTGCCAGCAGGACAGGGGGCAGCAATCAGCCCCAGCATTTT

j_call: TRBJ1-2
v_call: TRBV7-2
clone_size: -
d_call: TRBD1
cdr3_aa: CASSSNRGQGTSDTF
cdr3_nt: TGTGCCAGCAGCTCCAACCGGGGACAGGGTACTTCAGACACCTTC

j_call: TRBJ1-1
v_call: TRBV4-3
clone_size: -
d_call: -
cdr3_aa: CASSQDPRDTEAFF
cdr3_nt: TGCGCCAGCAGCCAAGATCCCAGGGACACTGAAGCTTTCTTT

j_call: TRBJ2-7
v_call: TRBV19
clone_size: -
d_call: TRBD1
cdr3_aa: CASSIGRDRVYEQYF
cdr3_nt: TGTGCCAGTAGTATAGGACGGGACAGGGTCTACGAGCAGTACTTC

j_call: TRBJ2-1
v_call: TRBV5-1
clone_size: -
d_call: -
cdr3_aa: CASSLALDEQFF
cdr3_nt: TGCGCCAGCAGCTTGGCCTTAGATGAGCAGTTCTTC

j_call: TRBJ2-5
v_call: TRBV11-2
clone_size: -
d_call: TRBD1
cdr3_aa: CASSDRETEETQYF
cdr3_nt: TGTGCCAGCAGTGACAGGGAGACTGAAGAGACCCAGTACTTC

j_call: TRBJ1-1
v_call: TRBV5-5
clone_size: once
d_call: -
cdr3_aa: CASSPPAPAGAFF
cdr3_nt: TGTGCCAGCAGCCCTCCGGCCCCGGCGGGAGCTTTCTTT

j_call: TRBJ2-2
v_call: TRBV6-5
clone_size: once
d_call: -
cdr3_aa: CASSSDIDTGELFF
cdr3_nt: TGTGCCAGCAGCTCCGACATTGACACCGGGGAGCTGTTTTTT

j_call: TRBJ2-7
v_call: TRBV6-1
clone_size: once
d_call: TRBD1
cdr3_aa: CASSDRTGLYEQYF
cdr3_nt: TGTGCCAGCAGTGACCGGACAGGACTTTACGAGCAGTACTTC

j_call: TRBJ1-2
v_call: TRBV27
clone_size: -
d_call: TRBD1
cdr3_aa: CASRATRGNYGYTF
cdr3_nt: TGTGCCAGCAGGGCAACCAGGGGGAACTATGGCTACACCTTC

j_call: TRBJ2-1
v_call: TRBV27
clone_size: few
d_call: TRBD2
cdr3_aa: CASSRSGGLYNEQFF
cdr3_nt: TGTGCCAGCAGCCGAAGCGGGGGGCTTTACAATGAGCAGTTCTTC

j_call: TRBJ1-2
v_call: TRBV15
clone_size: few
d_call: TRBD1
cdr3_aa: CATSSSTGVGYTF
cdr3_nt: TGTGCCACCAGCAGCTCTACAGGGGTGGGCTACACCTTC

j_call: TRBJ1-2
v_call: TRBV30
clone_size: -
d_call: TRBD1
cdr3_aa: CAAGTVFNYGYTF
cdr3_nt: TGTGCGGCGGGGACAGTTTTCAACTATGGCTACACCTTC

j_call: TRBJ2-2
v_call: TRBV7-6
clone_size: -
d_call: TRBD1
cdr3_aa: CASSSHYRTGVGTGELFF
cdr3_nt: TGTGCCAGCAGCTCCCATTACCGGACAGGGGTGGGCACCGGGGAGCTGTTTTTT

j_call: TRBJ2-1
v_call: TRBV9
clone_size: -
d_call: TRBD2
cdr3_aa: CASSVGTSGGFNEQFF
cdr3_nt: TGTGCCAGCAGCGTAGGTACTAGCGGGGGCTTCAATGAGCAGTTCTTC

j_call: TRBJ1-5
v_call: TRBV5-6
clone_size: -
d_call: -
cdr3_aa: CASSFGTSNQPQHF
cdr3_nt: TGTGCCAGCAGCTTTGGCACTAGCAATCAGCCCCAGCATTTT

j_call: TRBJ1-1
v_call: TRBV5-6
clone_size: -
d_call: -
cdr3_aa: CASSPSGGVNTEAFF
cdr3_nt: TGTGCCAGCAGCCCCTCGGGGGGGGTGAACACTGAAGCTTTCTTT

j_call: TRBJ1-2
v_call: TRBV5-1
clone_size: -
d_call: TRBD1
cdr3_aa: CASGDRPEHGYTF
cdr3_nt: TGCGCCAGCGGGGACAGGCCGGAACATGGCTACACCTTC

j_call: TRBJ2-7
v_call: TRBV2
clone_size: -
d_call: TRBD1
cdr3_aa: CASSEPGGPYEQYF
cdr3_nt: TGTGCCAGCAGTGAACCAGGGGGCCCCTACGAGCAGTACTTC

j_call: TRBJ1-1
v_call: TRBV5-1
clone_size: -
d_call: -
cdr3_aa: CASSLEPTGYTEAFF
cdr3_nt: TGCGCCAGCAGCTTGGAGCCTACAGGGTACACTGAAGCTTTCTTT

j_call: TRBJ2-5
v_call: TRBV2
clone_size: -
d_call: -
cdr3_aa: CASSTPSVLSDETQYF
cdr3_nt: TGTGCCAGCAGTACCCCCTCGGTCCTCAGCGACGAGACCCAGTACTTC

j_call: TRBJ2-7
v_call: TRBV7-2
clone_size: -
d_call: -
cdr3_aa: CASSLGGLSYEQYF
cdr3_nt: TGTGCCAGCAGCTTAGGGGGGCTCAGCTACGAGCAGTACTTC

j_call: TRBJ1-1
v_call: TRBV11-2
clone_size: -
d_call: -
cdr3_aa: CASSLDRRGEAFF
cdr3_nt: TGTGCCAGCAGCTTAGATAGAAGGGGGGAAGCTTTCTTT

j_call: TRBJ2-1
v_call: TRBV27
clone_size: few
d_call: -
cdr3_aa: CASSYRGNEQFF
cdr3_nt: TGTGCCAGCAGTTACCGGGGGAATGAGCAGTTCTTC

j_call: TRBJ1-2
v_call: TRBV28
clone_size: -
d_call: TRBD1
cdr3_aa: CASSYIQGGVYRYTF
cdr3_nt: TGTGCCAGCAGTTATATACAGGGGGGGGTCTATCGCTACACCTTC

j_call: TRBJ1-2
v_call: TRBV4-2
clone_size: once
d_call: -
cdr3_aa: CASSQEFSVANYGYTF
cdr3_nt: TGTGCCAGCAGCCAGGAGTTCTCAGTCGCTAACTATGGCTACACCTTC

j_call: TRBJ1-2
v_call: TRBV6-2/TRBV6-3
clone_size: -
d_call: -
cdr3_aa: CASSASYGYTF
cdr3_nt: TGTGCCAGCAGTGCCAGCTATGGCTACACCTTC

j_call: TRBJ1-2
v_call: TRBV19
clone_size: -
d_call: -
cdr3_aa: CASSVDLSPLSYGYTF
cdr3_nt: TGTGCCAGTTCTGTGGACTTATCTCCCCTTAGCTATGGCTACACCTTC

j_call: TRBJ1-1
v_call: TRBV19
clone_size: once
d_call: -
cdr3_aa: CASSTGGGGTEAFF
cdr3_nt: TGTGCCAGTAGTACCGGGGGGGGCGGTACTGAAGCTTTCTTT

j_call: TRBJ1-2
v_call: TRBV6-1
clone_size: -
d_call: -
cdr3_aa: CASSVSGVGVNYGYTF
cdr3_nt: TGTGCCAGCAGTGTTTCGGGGGTTGGGGTTAACTATGGCTACACCTTC

j_call: TRBJ1-1
v_call: TRBV19
clone_size: -
d_call: -
cdr3_aa: CASSMWHRNTEAFF
cdr3_nt: TGTGCCAGTAGTATGTGGCATCGGAACACTGAAGCTTTCTTT

j_call: TRBJ2-1
v_call: TRBV7-2
clone_size: -
d_call: -
cdr3_aa: CASSLTGTVLYNEQFF
cdr3_nt: TGTGCCAGCAGCCTCACAGGGACCGTTCTTTACAATGAGCAGTTCTTC

j_call: TRBJ2-5
v_call: TRBV7-2
clone_size: -
d_call: -
cdr3_aa: CASSLAPPGDGETQYF
cdr3_nt: TGTGCCAGCAGCTTAGCGCCCCCAGGGGACGGGGAGACCCAGTACTTC

j_call: TRBJ2-3
v_call: TRBV12-3/TRBV12-4
clone_size: -
d_call: -
cdr3_aa: CASREDGNTQYF
cdr3_nt: TGTGCCAGCAGGGAGGACGGGAATACGCAGTATTTT

j_call: TRBJ1-1
v_call: TRBV6-6
clone_size: -
d_call: TRBD1
cdr3_aa: CASSPTAGTEANFEAFF
cdr3_nt: TGTGCCAGCAGTCCCACCGCCGGGACAGAGGCCAATTTTGAAGCTTTCTTT

j_call: TRBJ2-7
v_call: TRBV5-6
clone_size: -
d_call: TRBD1
cdr3_aa: CASSWDRVNEQYF
cdr3_nt: TGTGCCAGCAGCTGGGACAGGGTTAACGAGCAGTACTTC

j_call: TRBJ1-3
v_call: TRBV9
clone_size: -
d_call: -
cdr3_aa: CASSVAGNTIYF
cdr3_nt: TGTGCCAGCAGCGTAGCGGGAAACACCATATATTTT

j_call: TRBJ1-6
v_call: TRBV6-5
clone_size: -
d_call: TRBD1
cdr3_aa: CASSSGTGWDNSPLHF
cdr3_nt: TGTGCCAGCAGTTCCGGGACAGGGTGGGATAATTCACCCCTCCACTTT

j_call: TRBJ2-7
v_call: TRBV6-5
clone_size: once
d_call: -
cdr3_aa: CASNWGNRRTYEQYF
cdr3_nt: TGTGCCAGCAATTGGGGCAACCGACGTACCTACGAGCAGTACTTC

j_call: TRBJ1-1
v_call: TRBV29-1
clone_size: -
d_call: -
cdr3_aa: CSAHTGGNTEAFF
cdr3_nt: TGCAGCGCCCACACCGGGGGGAACACTGAAGCTTTCTTT